One T cell receptor (beta chain) is described in this entry. This clone was recorded once. Its antigen is currently not known. No clone much larger than this one lies a single base away; base qualities are absent. Using the deep immunoSEQ assay, multiplex PCR amplified TCR CDR3 regions from genomic DNA. Extracted genomic DNA from each cell subset was spread evenly across all wells of several immunoSEQ 96-well plates, with each plate serving as a replicate. For sorted subsets, about 200 ng genomic DNA, equal to 30,000 or so T cell genomes, was loaded into each replicate PCR. Purified libraries were quantified with a Qubit 3.0 fluorometer, sized on a Bioanalyzer 2100, and re-quantified with the KAPA Library Quantification kit. Every immunoSEQ 96-well plate was sequenced on a dedicated single-read 150-cycle Illumina NextSeq 550 flow cell. The original methods were these. The immunoSEQ output contained only junctional sequences without quality scores, so filtering could not match that applied to full-length reads. To assign V/J genes and CDR3, sequences were annotated against IMGT germline references using PyIR, a Python wrapper for IgBLAST v1.9. Reads were filtered out if the reads had weak V/J assignments (E-value above 1e-6), no CDR3, stop codons, out-of-frame junctions, or ambiguous translated residues. V3J clonotypes were defined as sequences sharing the same inferred V gene, J gene, and CDR3 amino acid sequence. To compute the percentage overlap between repertoires, the number of shared unique clonotypes was divided by the size of the smaller repertoire. Three approaches were used to assess repertoire richness: RTK rarefaction, the Chao1 estimator, and Recon v2.1 estimates of unobserved clonotypes. Generation probabilities were computed with OLGA for all TCRbeta clonotypes obtained by the gDNA method from a handful of donors. The immuneACCESS repertoire file appears here via TCRdb, limited to in-frame rearrangements. These files lack a portion of the clones; in checked studies, under half of the deficit traces to unresolved V genes, and the cause of the others is not known. The DNA gave D and trimming, while V, J and clone size come from that table. The table for this sample lists 660,000 or so clones; 95% to 97% of them were counted only once. Jointly, the top ten make up around 0.1% of the sample.

CD8 naive samples were CD45RO-negative cells positively selected for CCR7, giving a CD45RA+CCR7+ population that excluded TemRA cells. The donors were healthy, HIV-negative adults with no recently reported acute infections or vaccinations. Only Caucasian adults living in Nashville, Tennessee, USA were represented among the donors. After blood collection by leukapheresis, PBMCs were isolated using Ficoll-Histopaque density gradient centrifugation and then cryopreserved in the vapor phase of liquid nitrogen. Analytical flow cytometry was used to check the purity and quantity of every magnetically sorted T cell population. Each sorted fraction had its genomic DNA isolated and then quantified by UV absorbance on a Nanodrop 2000c. This specimen comes from a study of shared clonotypes between healthy human individuals (dated by TCRdb to the early 2020s). Concerning the study at large: The cohort comprised a couple of women and a few men aged 18 to 49 years. For each donor, CD4 naive and CD4 memory were each run on three plates, CD8 naive on two plates, and CD8 memory on one plate. Blood TCR repertoires of about five healthy adults were deeply sequenced to estimate repertoire size and the extent of clonotype sharing between individuals. Different laboratories and diverse techniques were used to prepare libraries and sequence TCR repertoires, to increase sequencing depth and limit assay-specific biases. Between about 0.85 and 9.5 billion PBMCs per donor were obtained by leukapheresis. Here is what the overall study found, with its caveats: Compared with non-shared clonotypes, clonotypes shared by all four sorted-subset donors had higher generation probabilities. Sampling was restricted to blood, and TCR repertoires in tissues likely differ from the TCR repertoires found in blood. Because the study included only a small number of donors, the genetic and exposure-history diversity represented was limited. Pairwise subsampling indicated that sequencing depth was expected to affect the degree of clonotype sharing among donors. Even with the large sequencing depth, rarefaction of the sorted-subset datasets indicated that sequencing was incomplete. Sharing across four donors was observed for around 5% of naive CD4, over 3% of naive CD8, 2.3% of memory CD4, and about 0.38% of memory CD8 clonotypes. Naive subsets generally had larger estimated clonotype richness than memory subsets.

The sequenced sample was naive CD8+ T cells sorted from blood. The label giving this sample's cell subset or site can be read as: CD45RA+CCR7+. This receptor was taken from a woman between 25 and 40 years old in good health.

The CDR3 region reads CASSAGTGDTQYF. The base sequence is TGTGCCAGCAGCGCCGGGACAGGAGATACGCAGTATTTT. The chain joins TRBV9 to TRBJ2-3; 8 junctional bases match TRBD1. Sequences SGDLS (CDR1) and YYNGEE (CDR2) are obtained from the germline V gene. The CDR3, cysteine through phenylalanine, is 13 amino acids long. Of the read, only the CDR3 DNA is kept; its 39 bases are in frame from base 1. Compared with germline, V lacks 3 bases and J lacks 5 bases; bases without a gene match: 2. This CDR3, with the reference TRBV9 and TRBJ2-3 proteins standing in past its ends, gives the full variable domain DSGVTQTPKHLITATGQRVTLRCSPRSGDLSVYWYQQSLDQGLQFLIQYYNGEERAKGNILERFSAQQFPDLHSELNLSSLELGDSALYFCASSAGTGDTQYFGPGTRLTVL.